A single TCR beta chain is shown here with its context. Its target is unknown. This record comes from a study of OX40 agonist ivuxolimab in advanced cancers. Study as a whole: Prior checkpoint blockade (anti-PD-1, anti-PD-L1 or anti-CTLA-4) was permitted; under 50% had it.

Study-wide findings and caveats: With doses of 0.1-3.0 mg/kg, partial responders showed among the lowest clonal expansion.

Trimming pared 3 bases from V and 2 bases from J, leaving 10 bases between. In germline, CDR1 is SGHTA, CDR2 FQGTGA. This CDR3 has 14 residues. TCRdb's table, derived via immunoSEQ multiplex PCR, lists solely in-frame clones and lacks some. The table has about 83,000 clones, around 84% seen once. This specimen consisted of CD4+ or CD8+ T cells sorted from blood, obtained in a trial of the OX40 agonist ivuxolimab. This clonotype was obtained from an adult with an advanced solid tumor such as melanoma, head and neck, liver or kidney cancer. The rearrangement links TRBV7-3 to TRBJ1-1, with D unclear. The CDR3 DNA follows: TGTGCCAGCAGCTTGGATTATCAAAACACTGAAGCTTTCTTT. Protein product: CASSLDYQNTEAFF.